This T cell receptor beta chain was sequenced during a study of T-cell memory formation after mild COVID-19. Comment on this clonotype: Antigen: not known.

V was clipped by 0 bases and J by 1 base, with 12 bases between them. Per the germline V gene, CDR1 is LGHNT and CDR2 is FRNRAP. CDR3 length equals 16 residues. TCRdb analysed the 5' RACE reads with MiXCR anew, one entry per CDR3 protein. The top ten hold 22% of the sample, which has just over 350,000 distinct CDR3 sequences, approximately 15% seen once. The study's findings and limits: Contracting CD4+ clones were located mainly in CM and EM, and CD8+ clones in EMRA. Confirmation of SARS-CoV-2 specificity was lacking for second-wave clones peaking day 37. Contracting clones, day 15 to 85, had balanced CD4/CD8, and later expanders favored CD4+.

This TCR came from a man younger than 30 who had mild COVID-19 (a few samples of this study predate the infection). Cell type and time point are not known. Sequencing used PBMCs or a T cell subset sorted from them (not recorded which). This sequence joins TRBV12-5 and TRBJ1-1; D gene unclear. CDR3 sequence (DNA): TGTGCTAGTGGTTTGGTAATCGGCGCCGGGAACACTGAAGCTTTCTTT. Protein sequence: CASGLVIGAGNTEAFF.